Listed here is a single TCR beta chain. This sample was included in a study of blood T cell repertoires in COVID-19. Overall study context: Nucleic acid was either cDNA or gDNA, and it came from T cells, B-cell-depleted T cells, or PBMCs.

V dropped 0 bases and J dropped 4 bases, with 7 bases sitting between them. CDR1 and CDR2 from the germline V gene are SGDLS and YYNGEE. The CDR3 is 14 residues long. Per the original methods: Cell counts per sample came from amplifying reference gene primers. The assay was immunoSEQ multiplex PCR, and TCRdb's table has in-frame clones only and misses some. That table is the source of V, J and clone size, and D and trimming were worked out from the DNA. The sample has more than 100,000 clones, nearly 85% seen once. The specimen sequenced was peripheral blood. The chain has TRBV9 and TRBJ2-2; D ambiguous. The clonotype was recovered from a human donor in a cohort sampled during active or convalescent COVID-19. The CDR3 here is CASSVADFTGELFF. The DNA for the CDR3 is TGTGCCAGCAGCGTAGCTGACTTCACCGGGGAGCTGTTTTTT.